This T cell receptor (beta chain) was found in a study of cytomegalovirus exposure and HLA in healthy donors. Study-level findings and limits: HLA allele associations emerged for some 16,000 TCR beta sequences in a later analysis, at 0.05 false discovery rate.

The PCR was carried out with 60 Vbeta primers and 13 Jbeta primers. Assay used: immunoSEQ multiplex PCR; TCRdb lists only in-frame clones, some missing. The sample carries approximately 210,000 clones, about four fifths recorded once. Concerning this clone itself: What it binds is unknown.

V was pared by 5 bases and J by 7 bases, with 18 bases between. Per the germline V gene, CDR1 is SGHTA and CDR2 is FQGNSA. The CDR3 contains 15 residues. Sequencing was performed on PBMCs. The TCR originated in a woman in her forties or fifties in good health and CMV-seropositive. The V and J genes are TRBV7-2 and TRBJ1-5, with D possibly being TRBD1 (5 bases). The CDR3 DNA reads TGTGCCAGCAGCGACGTGGTGGGGGGGGGACAGCCCCAGCATTTT. As protein: CASSDVVGGGQPQHF.